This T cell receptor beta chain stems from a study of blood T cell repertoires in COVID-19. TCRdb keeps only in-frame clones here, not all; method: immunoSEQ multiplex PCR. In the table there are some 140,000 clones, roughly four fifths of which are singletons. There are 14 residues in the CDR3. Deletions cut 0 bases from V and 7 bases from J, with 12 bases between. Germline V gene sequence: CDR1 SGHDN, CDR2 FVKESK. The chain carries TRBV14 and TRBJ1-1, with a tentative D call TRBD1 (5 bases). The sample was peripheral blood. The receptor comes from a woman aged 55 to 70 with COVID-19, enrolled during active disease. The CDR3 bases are TGTGCCAGCAGCCAAGATTCGCCAAGGGGTGAAGCTTTCTTT. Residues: CASSQDSPRGEAFF.